Shown below are 10 T cell receptor beta chains from a single sample sequenced in a study of beta chain features in type 1 diabetes. TCRB transcripts that were expressed got sequenced, as all of the isolated RNA had been reverse transcribed. The protocol was immunoSEQ multiplex PCR, while the TCRdb copy is restricted to in-frame clones and leaves out a portion. Of roughly 300,000 clones in the sample, 13% to 15% were seen once. The sequencing sample was made of central memory CD4+ T cells from blood. The receptors were sampled from a man aged 30-40 years in good health.

The chain combines TRBV7-9 with TRBJ1-5, with D possibly matching TRBD1 (5 bases). The ends were cut back, 5 bases at V and 3 bases at J, with 26 bases in the middle. Germline values: CDR1 SEHNR, CDR2 FQNEAQ (reference sequence). CDR3 length: 19 residues. In nucleotides, the CDR3 is TGTGCCAGCAGCAGAGCTGCGGGGCCCCCCAGGAGGGACAATCAGCCCCAGCATTTT. Translation: CASSRAAGPPRRDNQPQHF.

The chain links TRBV10-3 to TRBJ2-3, with 10 bases matching TRBD2. Germline CDR1 ENHRY, CDR2 SYGVKD. V trimming: 10 bases; J trimming: 1 base; junction bases outside the gene matches: 5. The CDR3 has 14 amino acids. CDR3 nucleotides: TGTGCCACGGAGCGGGGGGGTGGCACAGATACGCAGTATTTT. As protein: CATERGGGTDTQYF.

Points on this clone: Other nucleotide sequences in the sample specify the same CDR3. V gene TRBV5-1 combines with J gene TRBJ2-3, with unresolved D. V was shortened by 3 bases and J by 2 bases, with 10 bases between the two germline ends. Germline loops: CDR1 SGHRS, CDR2 YFSETQ. The CDR3 is 14 amino acids. CDR3 region: CASSSTSPTDTQYF. CDR3 DNA sequence: TGCGCCAGCAGCTCGACATCTCCCACAGATACGCAGTATTTT.

This clone has just a few counts. This could be a read error, since a much larger clone is one nucleotide away. This chain links TRBV7-6 with TRBJ1-5; D not certain. Per the germline V gene, CDR1 is SGHVS and CDR2 is FNYEAQ. CDR3 length: 9 residues. The V end lost 7 bases, the J end lost 5 bases, and 0 bases lay between the germline ends. The DNA of the CDR3 is TGTGCCAGCAATCAGCCCCAGCATTTT. This sequence encodes CASNQPQHF.

The table lists this clone with a few counts. The chain uses TRBV5-4 and TRBJ1-2; TRBD1 agrees at 9 bases. J lost 5 bases, V lost 0 bases, and 8 bases had no gene match. Germline V gene data show CDR1 as SGHNT and CDR2 as YYREEE (reference sequence). This CDR3 contains 16 residues. DNA for the CDR3: TGTGCCAGCAGCTTGGGTGGACAGGGGATCGTATATGGCTACACCTTC. Translation gives CASSLGGQGIVYGYTF.

V gene TRBV7-6 combines with J gene TRBJ1-6, with 7 positions matching TRBD1. The junction had 9 bases not matched to a gene; V was cut back by 3 bases and J by 7 bases. The CDR3 loop spans 16 amino acids. The germline gives CDR1 SGHVS, CDR2 FNYEAQ. As DNA, the CDR3 is TGTGCCAGCAGCTTCGGCGCGGGACAGTTAAATTCACCCCTCCACTTT. Translating it yields CASSFGAGQLNSPLHF.

This clone was counted between two and nine times. The genes are TRBV2 and TRBJ1-3; D gene uncertain. This CDR3 contains 11 residues. Deletions cut 3 bases from V and 8 bases from J, with 5 bases between. Germline V gene sequence: CDR1 SNHLY, CDR2 FYNNEI. CDR3 sequence reads: CASSERDTIYF. In DNA form, the CDR3 reads TGTGCCAGCAGTGAGAGAGACACCATATATTTT.

The sample holds many counts of this clone. J is TRBJ2-1 and V is TRBV6-6, with no clear D. Germline V gives CDR1 MNHNY, CDR2 SVGAGI (reference sequence). The CDR3 runs 9 residues. V lost 8 bases to trimming and J lost 13 bases, with 9 bases between them. CDR3 amino acids: CASSYPQFF. As DNA, the CDR3 is TGTGCCAGCTCTTACCCCCAGTTCTTC.

The chain uses TRBV14 and TRBJ2-2; D unclear. This CDR3 is 16 amino acids long. Germline CDR1 SGHDN, CDR2 FVKESK. V was clipped by 4 bases and J by 0 bases, with 12 bases between them. Written as DNA, the CDR3 is TGTGCCAGCAGCCGAAAGGATTTCGCGAACACCGGGGAGCTGTTTTTT. Translated, it gives CASSRKDFANTGELFF.

The V and J genes are TRBV19 and TRBJ1-5; D possibly corresponds to TRBD1 (5 bases). The CDR3 contains 17 residues. The V gene's germline CDR1 is LNHDA and CDR2 SQIVND (reference sequence). V was pared by 3 bases and J by 6 bases, with 21 bases between. The CDR3 region has the DNA TGTGCCAGTAGTATCTCTATGCCCCGGGGCGTCGGTCAGCCCCAGCATTTT. Protein product: CASSISMPRGVGQPQHF.